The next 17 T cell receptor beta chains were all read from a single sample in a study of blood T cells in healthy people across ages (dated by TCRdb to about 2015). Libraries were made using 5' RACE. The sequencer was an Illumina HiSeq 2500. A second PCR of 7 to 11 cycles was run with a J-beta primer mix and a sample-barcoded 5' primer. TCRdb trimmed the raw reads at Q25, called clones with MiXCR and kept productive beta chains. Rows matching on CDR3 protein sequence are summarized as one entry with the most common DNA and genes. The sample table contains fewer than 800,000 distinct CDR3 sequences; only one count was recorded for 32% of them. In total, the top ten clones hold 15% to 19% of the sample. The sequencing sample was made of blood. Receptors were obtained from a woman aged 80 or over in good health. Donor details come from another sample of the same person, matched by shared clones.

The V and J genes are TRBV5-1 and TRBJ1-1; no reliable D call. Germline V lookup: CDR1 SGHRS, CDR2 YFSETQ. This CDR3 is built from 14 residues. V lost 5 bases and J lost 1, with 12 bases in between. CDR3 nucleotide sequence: TGCGCCAGCAGTTTTTCAACACAGAACACTGAAGCTTTCTTT. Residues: CASSFSTQNTEAFF. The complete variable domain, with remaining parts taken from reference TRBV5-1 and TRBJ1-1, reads KAGVTQTPRYLIKTRGQQVTLSCSPISGHRSVSWYQQTPGQGLQFLFEYFSETQRNKGNFPGRFSGRQFSNSRSEMNVSTLELGDSALYLCASSFSTQNTEAFFGQGTRLTVV.

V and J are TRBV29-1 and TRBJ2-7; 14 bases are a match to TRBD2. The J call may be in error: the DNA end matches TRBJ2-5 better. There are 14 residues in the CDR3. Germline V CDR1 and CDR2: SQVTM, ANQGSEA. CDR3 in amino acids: CSVRLAGGPETQYF. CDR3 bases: TGCAGCGTTAGACTAGCGGGAGGGCCTGAGACCCAGTACTTC.

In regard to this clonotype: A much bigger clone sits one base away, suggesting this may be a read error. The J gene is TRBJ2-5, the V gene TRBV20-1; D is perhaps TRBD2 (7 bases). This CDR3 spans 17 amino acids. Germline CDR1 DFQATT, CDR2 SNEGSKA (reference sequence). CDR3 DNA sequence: TGCAGTGCTAGAGCGTCGGGGGGCGAGGTAGGAAAAGAGACCCGGTACTTC. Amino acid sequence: CSARASGGEVGKETRYF.

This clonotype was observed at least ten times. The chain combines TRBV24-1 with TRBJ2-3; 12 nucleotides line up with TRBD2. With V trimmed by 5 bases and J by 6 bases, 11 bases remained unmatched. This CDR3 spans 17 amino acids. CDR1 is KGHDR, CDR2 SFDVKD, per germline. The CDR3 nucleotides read TGTGCCACCAGTGCCGCTTCCGGACTAGCGGGGACTGATACGCAGTATTTT. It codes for CATSAASGLAGTDTQYF.

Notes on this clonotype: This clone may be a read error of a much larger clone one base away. CDR3 nucleotide sequence: TGCGCCAGCAGCCAAGTGGGAGGTCGGGACGGGGTTTCCTTTGGCGAGCAGTACTTC. Translation gives CASSQVGGRDGVSFGEQYF. This sequence joins TRBV4-1 and TRBJ2-5; D is perhaps TRBD2 (6 bases). The end of the DNA fits TRBJ2-7 better, so the J call may be wrong. Looked up from germline, CDR1 is MGHRA and CDR2 is YSYEKL. The CDR3 loop spans 19 amino acids.

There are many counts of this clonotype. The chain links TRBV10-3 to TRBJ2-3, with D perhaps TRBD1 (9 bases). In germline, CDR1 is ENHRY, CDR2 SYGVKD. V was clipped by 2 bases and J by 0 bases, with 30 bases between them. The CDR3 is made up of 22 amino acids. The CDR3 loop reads CAISEPAGGDDRGMTSTDTQYF. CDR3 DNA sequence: TGTGCCATCAGTGAGCCGGCGGGGGGCGATGACAGGGGGATGACTAGCACAGATACGCAGTATTTT.

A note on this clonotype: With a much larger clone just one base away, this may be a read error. Here the CDR3 reads CASSYDLGGYEQYF. As DNA, the CDR3 is TGTGCCAGCAGCTACGACCTGGGTGGCTACGAGCAGTACTTC. The genes are TRBV5-6 and TRBJ2-7; no definite D call. Germline CDR1 and CDR2: SGHDT and YYEEEE. Trimming pared 3 bases from V and 3 bases from J, leaving 13 bases between. The CDR3 consists of 14 residues.

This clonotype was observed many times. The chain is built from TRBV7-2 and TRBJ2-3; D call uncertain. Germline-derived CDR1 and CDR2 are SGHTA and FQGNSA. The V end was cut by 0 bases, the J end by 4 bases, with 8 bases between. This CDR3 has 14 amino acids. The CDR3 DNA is TGTGCCAGCAGCTTAGCGTTCGCCCCAGATACGCAGTATTTT. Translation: CASSLAFAPDTQYF.

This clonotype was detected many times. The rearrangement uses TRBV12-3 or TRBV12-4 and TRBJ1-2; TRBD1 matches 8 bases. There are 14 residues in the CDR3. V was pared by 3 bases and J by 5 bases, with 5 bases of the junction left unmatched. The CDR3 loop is CASSLTGAEYGYTF. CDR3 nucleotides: TGTGCCAGCAGTTTGACAGGGGCTGAGTATGGCTACACCTTC.

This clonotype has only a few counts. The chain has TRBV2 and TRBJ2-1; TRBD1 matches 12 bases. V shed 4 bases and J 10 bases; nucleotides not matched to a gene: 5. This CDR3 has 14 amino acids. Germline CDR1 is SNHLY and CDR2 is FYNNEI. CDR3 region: CASSVGTGGGEQFF. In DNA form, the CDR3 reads TGTGCCAGCAGTGTCGGGACAGGGGGCGGAGAGCAGTTCTTC.

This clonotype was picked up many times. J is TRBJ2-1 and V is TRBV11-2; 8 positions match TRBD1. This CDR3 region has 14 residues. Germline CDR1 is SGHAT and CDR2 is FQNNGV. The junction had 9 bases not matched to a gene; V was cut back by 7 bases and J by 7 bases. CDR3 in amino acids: CASTLLRGRNEQFF. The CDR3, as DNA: TGTGCCAGCACGCTTCTCAGGGGGCGAAATGAGCAGTTCTTC.

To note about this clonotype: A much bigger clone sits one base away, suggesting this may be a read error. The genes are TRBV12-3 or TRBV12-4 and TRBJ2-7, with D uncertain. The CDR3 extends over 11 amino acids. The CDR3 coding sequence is TGTGTCAGCAGTTTAGGTAGGCAGCAGTACTTC. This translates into CVSSLGRQQYF.

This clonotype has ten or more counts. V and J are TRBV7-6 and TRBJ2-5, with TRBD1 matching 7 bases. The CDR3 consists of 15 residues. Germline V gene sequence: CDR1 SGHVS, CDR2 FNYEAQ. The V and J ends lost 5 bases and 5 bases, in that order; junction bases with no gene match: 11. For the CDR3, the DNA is TGTGCCAGCAGCCTCCGGGACAGCCTAGGCGAGACCCAGTACTTC. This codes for CASSLRDSLGETQYF.

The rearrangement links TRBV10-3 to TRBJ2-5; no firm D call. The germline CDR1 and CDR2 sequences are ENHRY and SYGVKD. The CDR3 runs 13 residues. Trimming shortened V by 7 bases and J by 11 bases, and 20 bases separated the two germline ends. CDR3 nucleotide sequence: TGTGCCATCACACCGGACGGTACTAATGAGCAGTACTTC. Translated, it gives CAITPDGTNEQYF.

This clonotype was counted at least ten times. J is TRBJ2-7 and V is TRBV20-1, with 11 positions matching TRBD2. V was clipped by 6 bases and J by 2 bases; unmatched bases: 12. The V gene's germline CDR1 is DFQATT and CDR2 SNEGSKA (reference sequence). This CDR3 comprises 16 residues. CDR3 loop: CSATPLLAGGAYEQYF. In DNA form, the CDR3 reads TGCAGTGCGACCCCCCTTCTAGCGGGGGGTGCCTACGAGCAGTACTTC.

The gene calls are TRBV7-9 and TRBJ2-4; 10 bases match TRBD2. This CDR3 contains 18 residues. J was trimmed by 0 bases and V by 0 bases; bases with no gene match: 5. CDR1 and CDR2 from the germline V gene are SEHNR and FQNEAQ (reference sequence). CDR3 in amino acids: CASSLAVGLAVAKNIQYF. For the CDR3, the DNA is TGTGCCAGCAGCTTAGCGGTCGGACTAGCGGTAGCCAAAAACATTCAGTACTTC.

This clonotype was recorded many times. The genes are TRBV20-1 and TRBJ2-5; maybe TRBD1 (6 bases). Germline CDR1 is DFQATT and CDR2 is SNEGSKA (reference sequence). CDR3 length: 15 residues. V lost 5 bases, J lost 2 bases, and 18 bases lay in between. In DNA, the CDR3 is TGCAGTGCTGCCATAGGGGGTAACAAACAAGAGACCCAGTACTTC. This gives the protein CSAAIGGNKQETQYF.